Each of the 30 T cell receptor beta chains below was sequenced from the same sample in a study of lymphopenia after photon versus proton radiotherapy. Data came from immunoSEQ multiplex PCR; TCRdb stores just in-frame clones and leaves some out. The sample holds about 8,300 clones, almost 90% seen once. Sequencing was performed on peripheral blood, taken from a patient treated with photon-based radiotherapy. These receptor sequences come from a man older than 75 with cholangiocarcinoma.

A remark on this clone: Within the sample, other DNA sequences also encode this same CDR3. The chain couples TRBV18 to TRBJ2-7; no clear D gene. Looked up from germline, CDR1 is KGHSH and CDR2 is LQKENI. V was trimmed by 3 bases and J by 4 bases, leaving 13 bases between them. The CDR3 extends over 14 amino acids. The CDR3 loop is CASSPGTAPYEQYF. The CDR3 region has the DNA TGTGCCAGCTCACCGGGAACCGCACCTTACGAGCAGTACTTC. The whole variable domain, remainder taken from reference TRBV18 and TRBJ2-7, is NAGVMQNPRHLVRRRGQEARLRCSPMKGHSHVYWYRQLPEEGLKFMVYLQKENIIDESGMPKERFSAEFPKEGPSILRIQQVVRGDSAAYFCASSPGTAPYEQYFGPGTRLTVT.

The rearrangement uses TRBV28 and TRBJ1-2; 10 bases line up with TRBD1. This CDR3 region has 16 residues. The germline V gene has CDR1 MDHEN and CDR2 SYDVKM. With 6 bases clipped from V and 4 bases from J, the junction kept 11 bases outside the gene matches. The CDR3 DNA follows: TGTGCCAGCAGCTATACTTCGACAGGGGGCGGCTATGGCTACACCTTC. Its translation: CASSYTSTGGGYGYTF.

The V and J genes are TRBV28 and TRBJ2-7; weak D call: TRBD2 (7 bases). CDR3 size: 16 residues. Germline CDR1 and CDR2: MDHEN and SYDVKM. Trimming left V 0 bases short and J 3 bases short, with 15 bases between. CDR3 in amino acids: CASSLWGRGLSYEQYF. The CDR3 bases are TGTGCCAGCAGTTTATGGGGGCGGGGGCTAAGCTACGAGCAGTACTTC.

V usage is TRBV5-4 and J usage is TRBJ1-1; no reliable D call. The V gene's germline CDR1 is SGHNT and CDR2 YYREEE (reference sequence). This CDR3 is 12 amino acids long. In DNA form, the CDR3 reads TGTGCGAGCGGAGCTATGAACACTGAAGCTTTCTTT. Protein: CASGAMNTEAFF.

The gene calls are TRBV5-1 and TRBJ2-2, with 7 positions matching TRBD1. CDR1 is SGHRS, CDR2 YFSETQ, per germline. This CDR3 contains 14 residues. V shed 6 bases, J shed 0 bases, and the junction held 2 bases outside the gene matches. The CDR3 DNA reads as TGCGCCAGCACAGGGACAGCGAACACCGGGGAGCTGTTTTTT. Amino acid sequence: CASTGTANTGELFF.

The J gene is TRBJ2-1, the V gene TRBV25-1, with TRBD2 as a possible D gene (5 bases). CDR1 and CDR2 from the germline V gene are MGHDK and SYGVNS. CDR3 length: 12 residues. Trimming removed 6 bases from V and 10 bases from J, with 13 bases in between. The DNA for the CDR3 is TGTGCCAGCAGGGCTGACTATCCCGAGCAGTTCTTC. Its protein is CASRADYPEQFF.

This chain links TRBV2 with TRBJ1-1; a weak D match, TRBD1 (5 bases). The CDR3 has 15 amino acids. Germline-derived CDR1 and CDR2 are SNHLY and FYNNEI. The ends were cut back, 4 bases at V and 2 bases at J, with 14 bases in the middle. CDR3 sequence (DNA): TGTGCCAGCAGTGTCCGCAGGGACCTTAACACTGAAGCTTTCTTT. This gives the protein CASSVRRDLNTEAFF.

This CDR3 is CASSRKQGATPYGYTF. The CDR3 bases are TGCGCCAGCAGCCGAAAACAGGGGGCAACCCCCTATGGCTACACCTTC. The chain links TRBV4-1 to TRBJ1-2; 9 bases line up with TRBD1. Germline V gives CDR1 MGHRA, CDR2 YSYEKL. The J segment lost 4 bases and the V segment lost 4 bases, leaving 10 bases of the junction unmatched. The CDR3 is 16 amino acids.

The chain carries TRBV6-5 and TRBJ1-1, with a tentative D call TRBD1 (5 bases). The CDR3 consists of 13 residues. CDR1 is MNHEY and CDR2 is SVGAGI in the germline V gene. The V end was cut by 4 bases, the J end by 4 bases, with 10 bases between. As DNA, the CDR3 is TGTGCCAGCAGTTCCTCAGGGCCCACTGAAGCTTTCTTT. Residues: CASSSSGPTEAFF.

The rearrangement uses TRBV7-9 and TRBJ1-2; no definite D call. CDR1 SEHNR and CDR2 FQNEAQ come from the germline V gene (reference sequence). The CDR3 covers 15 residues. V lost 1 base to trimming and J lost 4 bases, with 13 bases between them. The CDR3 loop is CASSLGAGDAYGYTF. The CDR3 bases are TGTGCCAGCAGCTTAGGGGCCGGCGATGCCTATGGCTACACCTTC.

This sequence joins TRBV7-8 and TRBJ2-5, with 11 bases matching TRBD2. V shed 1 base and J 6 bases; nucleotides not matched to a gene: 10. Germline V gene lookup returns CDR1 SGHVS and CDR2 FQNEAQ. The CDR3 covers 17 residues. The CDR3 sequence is CASSLVGGTSGEKTQYF. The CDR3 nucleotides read TGTGCCAGCAGCTTAGTCGGAGGGACTAGCGGTGAGAAGACCCAGTACTTC.

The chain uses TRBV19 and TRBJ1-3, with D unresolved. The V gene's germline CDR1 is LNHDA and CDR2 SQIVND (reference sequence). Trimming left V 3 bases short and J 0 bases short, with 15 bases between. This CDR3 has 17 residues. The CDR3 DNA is TGTGCCAGTAGTATTAAACGGAGCACCGTCTCTGGAAACACCATATATTTT. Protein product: CASSIKRSTVSGNTIYF.

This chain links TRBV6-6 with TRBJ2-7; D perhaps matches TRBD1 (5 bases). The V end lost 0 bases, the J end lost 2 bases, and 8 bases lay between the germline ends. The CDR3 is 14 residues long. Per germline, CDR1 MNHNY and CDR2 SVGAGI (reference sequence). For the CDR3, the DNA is TGTGCCAGCAGTTACTCGCAGGGAACCTACGAGCAGTACTTC. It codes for CASSYSQGTYEQYF.

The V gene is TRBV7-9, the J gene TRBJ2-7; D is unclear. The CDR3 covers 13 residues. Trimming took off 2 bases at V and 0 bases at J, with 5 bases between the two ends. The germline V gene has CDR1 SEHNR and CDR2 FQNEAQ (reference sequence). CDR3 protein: CASSLPASYEQYF. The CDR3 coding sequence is TGTGCCAGCAGCTTACCAGCCTCCTACGAGCAGTACTTC.

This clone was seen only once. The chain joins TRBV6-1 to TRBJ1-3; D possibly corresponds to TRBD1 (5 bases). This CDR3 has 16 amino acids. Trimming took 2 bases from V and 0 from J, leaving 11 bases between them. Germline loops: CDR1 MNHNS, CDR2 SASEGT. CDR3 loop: CASSERDGSSGNTIYF. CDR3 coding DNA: TGTGCCAGCAGTGAAAGGGACGGGAGCTCTGGAAACACCATATATTTT.

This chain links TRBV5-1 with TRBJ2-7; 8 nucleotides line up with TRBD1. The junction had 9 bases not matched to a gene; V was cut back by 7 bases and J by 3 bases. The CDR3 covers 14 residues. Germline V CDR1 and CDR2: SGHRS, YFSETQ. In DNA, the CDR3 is TGCGCCAGCGGGACAGGCCTGAATATCTACGAGCAGTACTTC. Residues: CASGTGLNIYEQYF.

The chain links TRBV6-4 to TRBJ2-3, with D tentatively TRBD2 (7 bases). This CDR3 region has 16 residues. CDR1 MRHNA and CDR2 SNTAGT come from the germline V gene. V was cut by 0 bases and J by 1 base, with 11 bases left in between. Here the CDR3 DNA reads TGTGCCAGCAGTGACTCGAGAGGGGGGGGCACAGATACGCAGTATTTT. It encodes CASSDSRGGGTDTQYF.

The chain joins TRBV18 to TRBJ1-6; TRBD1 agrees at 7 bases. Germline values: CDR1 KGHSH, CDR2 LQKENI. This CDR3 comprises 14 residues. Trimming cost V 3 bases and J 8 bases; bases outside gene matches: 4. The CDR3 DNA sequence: TGTGCCAGCTCACCTGAGGGACAGCATTCACCCCTCCACTTT. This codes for CASSPEGQHSPLHF.

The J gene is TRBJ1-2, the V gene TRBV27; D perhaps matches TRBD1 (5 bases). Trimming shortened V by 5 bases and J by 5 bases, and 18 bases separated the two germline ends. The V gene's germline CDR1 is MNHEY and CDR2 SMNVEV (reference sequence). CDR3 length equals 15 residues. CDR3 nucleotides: TGTGCCAGCAGTAATACAGGACCAATTGTTTATGGCTACACCTTC. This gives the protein CASSNTGPIVYGYTF.

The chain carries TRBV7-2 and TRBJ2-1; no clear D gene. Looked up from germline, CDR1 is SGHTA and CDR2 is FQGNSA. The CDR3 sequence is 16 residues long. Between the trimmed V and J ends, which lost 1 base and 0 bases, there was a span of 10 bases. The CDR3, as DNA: TGTGCCAGCAGCTTAGGAGGATCAAGCTCCTACAATGAGCAGTTCTTC. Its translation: CASSLGGSSSYNEQFF.

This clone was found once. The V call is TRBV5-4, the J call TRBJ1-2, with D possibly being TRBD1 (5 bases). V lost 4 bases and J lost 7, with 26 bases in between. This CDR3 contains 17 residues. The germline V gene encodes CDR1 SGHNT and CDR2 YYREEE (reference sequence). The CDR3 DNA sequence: TGTGCCAGCAGCGACCCGGAGGGTGGGGGAGTCGACACTGGCTACACCTTC. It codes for CASSDPEGGGVDTGYTF.

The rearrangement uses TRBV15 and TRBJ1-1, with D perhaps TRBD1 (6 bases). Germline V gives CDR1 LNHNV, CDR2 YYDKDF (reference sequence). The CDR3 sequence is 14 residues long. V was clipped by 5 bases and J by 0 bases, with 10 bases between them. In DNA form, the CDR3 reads TGTGCCACCAGCTGGGGGACACTGAACACTGAAGCTTTCTTT. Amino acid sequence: CATSWGTLNTEAFF.

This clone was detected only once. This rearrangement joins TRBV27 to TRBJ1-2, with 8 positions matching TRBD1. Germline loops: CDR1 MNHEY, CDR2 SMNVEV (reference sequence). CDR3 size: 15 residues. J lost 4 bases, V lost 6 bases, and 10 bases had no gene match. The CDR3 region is CASRPWDRRAYGYTF. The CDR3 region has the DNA TGTGCCAGCAGACCCTGGGACAGGAGGGCCTATGGCTACACCTTC.

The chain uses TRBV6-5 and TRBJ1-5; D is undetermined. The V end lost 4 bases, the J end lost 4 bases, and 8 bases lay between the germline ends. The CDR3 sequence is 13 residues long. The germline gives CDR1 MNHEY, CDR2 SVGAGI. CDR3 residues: CASSFLPNQPQHF. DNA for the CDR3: TGTGCCAGCAGTTTCCTACCTAATCAGCCCCAGCATTTT.

The CDR3, as DNA: TGTGCCAGCAGTTTAATCTTAGGCAGGGGGGTAGATGGCTACACCTTC. This codes for CASSLILGRGVDGYTF. The genes are TRBV28 and TRBJ1-2; TRBD1 matches at 7 bases. Germline V lookup: CDR1 MDHEN, CDR2 SYDVKM. J gave up 6 bases and V 2 bases, and 12 bases lay outside the gene matches. This CDR3 is built from 16 residues.

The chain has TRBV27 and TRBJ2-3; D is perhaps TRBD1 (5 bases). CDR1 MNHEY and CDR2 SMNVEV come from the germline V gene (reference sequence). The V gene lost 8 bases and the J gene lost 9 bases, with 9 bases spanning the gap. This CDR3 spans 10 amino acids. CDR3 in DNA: TGTGCCAGCGGGGCACGGACGCAGTATTTT. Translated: CASGARTQYF.

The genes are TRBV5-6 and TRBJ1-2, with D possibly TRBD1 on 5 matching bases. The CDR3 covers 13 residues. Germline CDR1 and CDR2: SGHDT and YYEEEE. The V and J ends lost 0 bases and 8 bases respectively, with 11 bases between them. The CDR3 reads CASSLARERGYTF. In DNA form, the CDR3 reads TGTGCCAGCAGCTTGGCCAGGGAAAGGGGCTACACCTTC.

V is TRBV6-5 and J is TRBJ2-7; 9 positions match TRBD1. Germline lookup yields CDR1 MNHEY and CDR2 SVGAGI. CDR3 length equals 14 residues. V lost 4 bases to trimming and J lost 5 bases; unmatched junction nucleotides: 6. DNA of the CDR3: TGTGCCAGCAGTTCCGGGGGGACAGGGCACGAGCAGTACTTC. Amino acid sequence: CASSSGGTGHEQYF.

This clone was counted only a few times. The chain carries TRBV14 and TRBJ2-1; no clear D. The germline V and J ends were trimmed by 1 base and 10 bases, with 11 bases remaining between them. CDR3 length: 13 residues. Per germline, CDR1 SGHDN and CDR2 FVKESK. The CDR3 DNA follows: TGTGCCAGCAGCCAAGGGACGGCGTACGAGCAGTTCTTC. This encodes CASSQGTAYEQFF.

The CDR3 region has the DNA TGTGCCAGCCGGGGGTTAGGGGACACTGAAGCTTTCTTT. The encoded protein is CASRGLGDTEAFF. The genes are TRBV2 and TRBJ1-1, with D possibly TRBD1 on 5 matching bases. Germline CDR1 is SNHLY and CDR2 is FYNNEI. V dropped 8 bases and J dropped 3 bases, with 13 bases sitting between them. The CDR3 runs to 13 residues. Based on the CDR3 plus reference TRBV2 and TRBJ1-1, the full variable domain is EPEVTQTPSHQVTQMGQEVILRCVPISNHLYFYWYRQILGQKVEFLVSFYNNEISEKSEIFDDQFSVERPDGSNFTLKIRSTKLEDSAMYFCASRGLGDTEAFFGQGTRLTVV.